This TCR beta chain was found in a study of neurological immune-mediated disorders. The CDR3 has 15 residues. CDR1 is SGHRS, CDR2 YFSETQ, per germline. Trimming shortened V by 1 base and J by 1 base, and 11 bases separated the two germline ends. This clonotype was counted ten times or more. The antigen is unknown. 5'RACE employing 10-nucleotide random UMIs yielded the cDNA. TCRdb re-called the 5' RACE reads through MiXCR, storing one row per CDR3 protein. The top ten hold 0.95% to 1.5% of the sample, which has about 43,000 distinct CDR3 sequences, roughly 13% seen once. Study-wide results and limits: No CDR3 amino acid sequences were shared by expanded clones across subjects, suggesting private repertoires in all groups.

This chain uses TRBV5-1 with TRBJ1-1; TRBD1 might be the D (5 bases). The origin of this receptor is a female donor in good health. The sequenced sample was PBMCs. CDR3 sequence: CASSLSTGTNTEAFF. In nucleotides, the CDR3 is TGCGCCAGCAGCTTGTCTACAGGAACGAACACTGAAGCTTTCTTT.